This TCR beta chain came from a study of CD8 T cells in ankylosing spondylitis. Using its own MiXCR run on the 5' RACE reads, TCRdb lists one record per CDR3 protein. The sample records a few hundred thousand distinct CDR3 sequences, 15% to 20% being singletons. Many counts were recorded for this clonotype. Its antigen is unknown. Germline V gives CDR1 SGHDN, CDR2 FVKESK. After removal of 1 base from V and 4 bases from J, the junction contained 2 bases not matched to a gene. The CDR3 has 15 amino acids. Study-level findings and limits: Disease-linked clones had a CD8+ phenotype and relatively low frequency in peripheral blood.

Material for sequencing was blood, either unsorted or a sorted T cell fraction (not recorded which). The V call is TRBV14, the J call TRBJ2-5; TRBD2 agrees at 11 bases. This receptor was taken from a male donor with ankylosing spondylitis or in good health (not recorded which). In nucleotides, the CDR3 is TGTGCCAGCAGCCAAGGACTAGCGGGAAGAGAGACCCAGTACTTC. This codes for CASSQGLAGRETQYF. Complete variable domain (other parts from reference TRBV14 and TRBJ2-5): EAGVTQFPSHSVIEKGQTVTLRCDPISGHDNLYWYRRVMGKEIKFLLHFVKESKQDESGMPNNRFLAERTGGTYSTLKVQPAELEDSGVYFCASSQGLAGRETQYFGPGTRLLVL.